Listed below are T cell receptor beta chains from one sample, sequenced in a study of CD8 T cells in ankylosing spondylitis. Via MiXCR, TCRdb re-called the 5' RACE reads, giving one row per CDR3 protein. The sample carries around 150,000 distinct CDR3 sequences, about an eighth recorded once. Sequenced material: blood, either unsorted or a sorted T cell fraction (not recorded which). All receptors come from a female donor with ankylosing spondylitis or in good health (not recorded which). Both conserved end residues are part of each CDR3. The D gene is left open where the match is weak. Some rows mark clone size as missing; the rest say once, few, many or name a class of expanded clone.

CDR3	DNA	size	D	V	J
CSVADRFYGYTF	TGCAGCGTTGCAGACAGATTCTATGGCTACACCTTC	many	.	TRBV29-1	TRBJ1-2
CASSYQEGEQYF	TGTGCCAGCAGTTACCAGGAAGGCGAGCAGTACTTC	few	.	TRBV6-5	TRBJ2-7
CASSQGSRGSAEQYF	TGTGCCAGCAGCCAAGGATCGCGGGGGTCTGCCGAGCAGTACTTC	many	TRBD2	TRBV3-1	TRBJ2-7
CASSPFGGTYEQYF	TGTGCCAGCAGCCCCTTTGGAGGGACCTACGAGCAGTACTTC	many	.	TRBV28	TRBJ2-7
CASSQTTGGVTDTQYF	TGTGCCAGCAGCCAAACCACAGGGGGTGTCACAGATACGCAGTATTTT	many	TRBD1	TRBV3-1	TRBJ2-3
CASSLYLGVADTQYF	TGCGCCAGCAGCTTGTATCTAGGAGTGGCAGATACGCAGTATTTT	.	.	TRBV5-1	TRBJ2-3
CASSSMVETQYF	TGTGCCAGCAGTAGTATGGTCGAGACCCAGTACTTC	.	.	TRBV11-3	TRBJ2-5
CASSPGTATYNEQFF	TGTGCCAGCAGCCCCGGGACCGCTACCTACAATGAGCAGTTCTTC	many	.	TRBV5-5	TRBJ2-1
CASSTIAGLGEQFF	TGTGCCAGCAGCACGATAGCGGGGCTGGGAGAGCAGTTCTTC	.	TRBD2	TRBV11-2	TRBJ2-1
CASSTRDRGSGNTIYF	TGTGCCAGTAGTACCCGGGACAGGGGCTCTGGAAACACCATATATTTT	many	TRBD1	TRBV19	TRBJ1-3
CASRNRWGSSYNEQFF	TGTGCCAGCAGAAATAGATGGGGGAGCTCCTACAATGAGCAGTTCTTC	few	.	TRBV7-2	TRBJ2-1
CASRRDRGGYGYTF	TGTGCCAGCAGACGAGACAGGGGTGGGTATGGCTACACCTTC	many	TRBD1	TRBV6-1	TRBJ1-2
CASTLSLPYNEQFF	TGTGCCAGCACCTTGAGTTTACCATACAATGAGCAGTTCTTC	.	.	TRBV12-3/TRBV12-4	TRBJ2-1
CSALTGRVGTQYF	TGCAGTGCTTTGACTGGACGGGTCGGGACCCAGTACTTC	many	.	TRBV20-1	TRBJ2-5
CASSFGASGRNPETQYF	TGTGCCAGCAGTTTTGGGGCTTCGGGGCGGAACCCAGAGACCCAGTACTTC	few	.	TRBV12-3/TRBV12-4	TRBJ2-5
CSAASNNEQFF	TGCAGCGCTGCGTCAAACAATGAGCAGTTCTTC	many	.	TRBV29-1	TRBJ2-1
CATPGAEAFF	TGTGCCACACCGGGCGCTGAAGCTTTCTTT	.	.	TRBV19	TRBJ1-1
CASSLAGTGYGNTIYF	TGCGCCAGCAGCTTGGCCGGGACAGGATATGGAAACACCATATATTTT	many	TRBD1	TRBV5-1	TRBJ1-3
CSVARNLNLGNEQFF	TGCAGCGTTGCCAGGAACCTCAATTTAGGGAATGAGCAGTTCTTC	many	.	TRBV29-1	TRBJ2-1
CASSYSTEGQPQHF	TGTGCCAGCAGTTACTCGACGGAGGGACAGCCCCAGCATTTT	many	.	TRBV6-5	TRBJ1-5
CASSPLPPTAPNEKLFF	TGTGCCAGCAGCCCACTACCCCCGACAGCCCCTAATGAAAAACTGTTTTTT	many	.	TRBV7-6	TRBJ1-4
CSARRDRGVYEQFF	TGCAGTGCTAGGAGGGACAGGGGGGTCTATGAGCAGTTCTTC	many	TRBD1	TRBV20-1	TRBJ2-1
CASSKQGNTEAFF	TGTGCCAGCAGCAAACAGGGAAACACTGAAGCTTTCTTT	many	.	TRBV6-2/TRBV6-3	TRBJ1-1
CAIRETGGTEAFF	TGTGCCATCAGAGAGACAGGGGGCACTGAAGCTTTCTTT	many	TRBD1	TRBV10-3	TRBJ1-1
CASSLDPRGPIQYF	TGTGCCAGCAGTTTGGACCCCCGGGGACCCATTCAGTACTTC	many	.	TRBV28	TRBJ2-4
CSARPFIGYGYTF	TGCAGTGCTAGGCCCTTTATTGGCTATGGCTACACCTTC	many	.	TRBV20-1	TRBJ1-2
CASSFSNPYEQYF	TGTGCCAGCAGTTTCAGCAACCCCTACGAGCAGTACTTC	many	.	TRBV28	TRBJ2-7
CSARVPRRPNTEAFF	TGCAGTGCTAGAGTCCCCCGGAGGCCGAACACTGAAGCTTTCTTT	many	.	TRBV20-1	TRBJ1-1
CASSLLNTNEKLFF	TGTGCCAGCAGCTTGTTGAATACTAATGAAAAACTGTTTTTT	many	.	TRBV7-2	TRBJ1-4
CASTKGSLSGNTIYF	TGTGCCAGCACTAAAGGTAGCCTCTCTGGAAACACCATATATTTT	many	.	TRBV3-1	TRBJ1-3
CAIALGRASGELFF	TGTGCCATAGCCCTCGGCAGGGCGTCCGGGGAGCTGTTTTTT	many	.	TRBV6-1	TRBJ2-2
CASSRLAGLRDTQYF	TGTGCCAGCAGCCGACTAGCGGGGTTAAGAGATACGCAGTATTTT	many	TRBD2	TRBV7-9	TRBJ2-3
CSARGGGGSANTGELFF	TGCAGTGCTAGAGGGGGGGGCGGGAGCGCGAACACCGGGGAGCTGTTTTTT	many	.	TRBV20-1	TRBJ2-2
CSARSGSTDTQYF	TGCAGTGCTAGGAGCGGGAGCACAGATACGCAGTATTTT	many	.	TRBV20-1	TRBJ2-3
CAISQTASYEQYF	TGTGCCATCAGTCAGACAGCTTCCTACGAGCAGTACTTC	many	.	TRBV10-3	TRBJ2-7
CAWMWGESGELFF	TGTGCCTGGATGTGGGGCGAGAGCGGGGAGCTGTTTTTT	few	.	TRBV30	TRBJ2-2
CASSLEQSSYNEQFF	TGCGCCAGCAGCTTGGAGCAGAGCTCCTACAATGAGCAGTTCTTC	many	.	TRBV5-1	TRBJ2-1
CASSHRDPWGYTF	TGTGCCAGCAGCCACCGGGATCCTTGGGGCTACACCTTC	many	.	TRBV5-6	TRBJ1-2
CASSSLSAGGRGNTQYF	TGCGCCAGCAGCTCGCTATCAGCGGGGGGCCGGGGAAATACGCAGTATTTT	.	TRBD2	TRBV5-1	TRBJ2-3
CASSLGTHWAMDGTDTQYF	TGCGCCAGCAGCCTAGGGACTCATTGGGCGATGGATGGCACAGATACGCAGTATTTT	.	.	TRBV5-1	TRBJ2-3
CSAGWKTQETQYF	TGCAGTGCTGGGTGGAAAACCCAAGAGACCCAGTACTTC	.	.	TRBV20-1	TRBJ2-5
CASSLGQGGADTQYF	TGCGCCAGCAGCTTGGGACAGGGAGGCGCAGATACGCAGTATTTT	many	.	TRBV5-1	TRBJ2-3
CASSQDPFSYNEQFF	TGTGCCAGCAGCCAGGATCCATTCTCCTACAATGAGCAGTTCTTC	many	.	TRBV3-1	TRBJ2-1
CSVAPDSVGELFF	TGCAGCGTCGCGCCTGACTCAGTAGGGGAGCTGTTTTTT	many	.	TRBV29-1	TRBJ2-2
CASSWREGKNIQYF	TGTGCCAGCAGCTGGCGGGAGGGGAAAAACATTCAGTACTTC	many	TRBD2	TRBV7-2	TRBJ2-4
CASSGDTYEQYF	TGTGCCAGCAGTGGGGACACCTACGAGCAGTACTTC	many	.	TRBV27	TRBJ2-7
CSARPGGSYNEQFF	TGCAGTGCTAGACCAGGGGGGTCCTACAATGAGCAGTTCTTC	many	.	TRBV20-1	TRBJ2-1
CASSLDRTTEAFF	TGTGCCAGCAGCTTGGACAGGACGACTGAAGCTTTCTTT	.	TRBD1	TRBV11-3	TRBJ1-1
CSATRGGETQYF	TGCAGTGCAACTCGTGGTGGGGAGACCCAGTACTTC	many	.	TRBV20-1	TRBJ2-5
CSAAPGPRGYKGDTF	TGCAGTGCTGCCCCGGGGCCAAGGGGCTATAAAGGCGACACCTTC	.	.	TRBV20-1	TRBJ1-2
CSVGRGENIQYF	TGCAGCGTTGGCAGGGGGGAGAACATTCAGTACTTC	many	.	TRBV29-1	TRBJ2-4
CSARGTSSYNEQFF	TGCAGTGCTAGAGGTACCAGCTCCTACAATGAGCAGTTCTTC	.	.	TRBV20-1	TRBJ2-1
CASRQGDSNQPQHF	TGTGCCAGCAGACAAGGGGATAGCAATCAGCCCCAGCATTTT	.	.	TRBV7-2	TRBJ1-5